The TCR beta chain under discussion was sequenced for a study of CXCR3-negative and CXCR3-positive naive CD8 T cells. UMI-labeled TRB cDNA libraries were prepared by 5' RACE. TCRdb processed the 5' RACE reads again and assigns one entry to each CDR3 protein, with no DNA. The table for this sample gives over 150,000 distinct CDR3 sequences. Study-wide results and limits: TRB CDR3 hydrophobicity was greater in CXCR3-positive naive cells than in CXCR3-negative naive cells. Partial loss of CXCR3 expression followed cryopreservation; most assays used fresh PBMCs.

Turning to this clonotype: Its specificity is not known.

Germline V gene lookup returns CDR1 SGHNT and CDR2 YYREEE (reference sequence). This CDR3 has 13 residues. This TCR was recovered from a human donor in good health. Some clones in this sample may be carry-over from other donors' samples. The sequenced sample consisted of naive CXCR3+ CD8+ T cells from blood. The subset was: CD45RO-CCR7+CD27+CD95- naive CD8+ T cells expressing CXCR3 (TNR3+). The V call is TRBV5-4, the J call TRBJ1-1; lacking DNA, the TRBD1 call made by TCRdb goes unchecked. The CDR3 here is CASSLLGDTEAFF.